Reported below is one TCR beta chain. Its antigen is currently not known. Base qualities are missing; no much larger clone stands one base away. This record comes from a study of T cell responses to AZD1222 COVID-19 vaccine (dated by TCRdb to the early 2020s). About the investigation overall: AZD1222 recipients given second doses at about 4 weeks or at about 12 weeks were pooled, since spike-specific TCR depth and breadth were not found to differ between the two schedules. A total of 230 or so trial participants underwent TCR sequencing, of whom 207 received two doses of AZD1222 and about 25 received two doses of the MenACWY control vaccine. Trial participants were enrolled by age into 18-55, 56-69 and 70-plus year subgroups, with approximately 160, 26 and 62 TCR-sequenced participants respectively. General study outcomes and caveats: In the small 56-69-year group, the increase in depth fell short of significance, most likely because of low power. Conclusions about previously exposed vaccinees were limited because only 5 or 6 AZD1222 recipients were SARS-CoV-2 seropositive at baseline. Because no day 14 peak-response samples were available, repertoires were characterized only after the peak T cell response. Spike-specific TCR breadth and depth rose significantly after two AZD1222 doses compared with day 0 and with MenACWY recipients. CD4 TCRs associated with the vaccine covered the entire spike protein, and the dominant responses were in regions 160-218 and 743-854. Reportedly, almost half of the unique spike-specific TCRs recognized epitopes lying outside the regions that are mutated in the B.1.351 and B.1.1.7 variants. Most participants were white British and females outnumbered males, and the authors suggested that clonal diversity may have been underestimated.

The CDR3, cysteine through phenylalanine, is 13 amino acids long. Solely the CDR3 DNA is kept, with 39 bases framed from the first base. Germline trimming: 4 bases from V, 10 bases from J; junction bases outside gene matches: 8. CDR1 and CDR2 were assigned from the germline V gene as SGHRS and YFSETQ. Explained via the paper, the time point label denotes: baseline before first vaccination. Vaccinee samples came from UK trials COV001 and COV002, including a single-blind randomized controlled phase 2/3 trial of AZD1222 (ChAdOx1 nCoV-19) in healthy adults. For TCRbeta chain sequencing, PBMC samples from trial participants were taken at day 0 and at day 28 after the second dose. The CDR3 regions of human TCRbeta chains were analyzed by immunosequencing. The authors processed their data as follows. TCRs in the repertoires were compared against a reference library of SARS-CoV-2-specific TCRs that had been generated with the MIRA antigen-specificity platform. Breadth meant the fraction of unique TCRs that were SARS-CoV-2-associated, whereas depth meant the fraction of total T cells that were SARS-CoV-2-associated. Using the MIRA data, each spike-specific TCR was assigned both to the spike region to which the TCR was reactive and to a CD4 or CD8 class. Log10-transformed breadth and depth values were compared by one-way ANOVA with Sidak's multiple comparisons tests. This is the immuneACCESS table as TCRdb keeps it, with only in-frame sequences that have V and J called. A part of the clones is gone; compared with another copy, unresolved V genes explain less than half, and the rest is unexplained. V and J calls and clone size are those listed in that table; D and trimming were worked out from the DNA. Within this sample are about 180,000 clones, with 85% to 90% of them counted one time only. About 8% of the sample is in the top ten clones.

This sequence originates from an adult in good health. Sequenced here: peripheral blood, sampled on day 0 of AZD1222 vaccination. The rearranged chain carries TRBV5-1 and TRBJ1-2; 9 nucleotides in the junction match TRBD1. The DNA sequence follows: TGCGCCAGCAGCCGGGACAGGGTAGCGGACTACACCTTC. Its translation reads: CASSRDRVADYTF.